This T cell receptor (beta chain) was sequenced in a study of T cell responses to AZD1222 COVID-19 vaccine. Study findings and constraints: Spike-specific TCR breadth and depth both grew after two AZD1222 doses. The donors showed a predominance of white British ancestry and of females, with possible underestimation of clonal diversity. Repertoires were collected only later (after the peak T cell response had occurred). Close to half of all spike-specific TCRs reportedly target regions of the variants that are unmutated.

V shed 7 bases and J shed 1 base, with 13 bases lying between them. Germline values: CDR1 LGHDT, CDR2 YNNKEL (reference sequence). The CDR3 length is 14 residues. Sequencing used immunoSEQ multiplex PCR; TCRdb keeps in-frame clones, though not all of them. This sample has around 100,000 clones; 75% to 90% occur once, and the top ten carry 20% to 25%. Note on this clone: Its antigen is not identified.

The rearrangement links TRBV3-1 (or the pseudogene TRBV3-2) to TRBJ1-2, with D tentatively TRBD1 (6 bases). The sequencing here drew on peripheral blood, taken on day 0 of AZD1222 vaccination. The sequence came from an adult in good health. Here the CDR3 reads CASNPGDRNYGYTF. The CDR3 bases are TGTGCCAGCAACCCAGGGGACCGTAACTATGGCTACACCTTC.